The source of this T cell receptor (beta chain) is a study of shared clonotypes between healthy human individuals. Everyone who donated was a Caucasian adult who lived in Nashville, Tennessee. The CDR3 has 11 amino acids. V lost 3 bases and J 7 bases, leaving 6 bases between the germline ends. In germline, CDR1 is KGHSH, CDR2 LQKENI. Using immunoSEQ multiplex PCR, the repertoire was profiled, and TCRdb retains in-frame clones only, with some absent. The sample gives about 960,000 clones, approximately 76% of which show up once; about 1.5% is in the top ten. This clone occurred a few times. This clonotype originated in a young man in good health. Sequenced material: memory CD4+ T cells sorted from blood. The sample's subset: CD45RA-negative fraction. The V gene is TRBV18, the J gene TRBJ2-5, with no clear D. The CDR3: CASSPMGTQYF. CDR3 sequence (DNA): TGTGCCAGCTCACCGATGGGGACCCAGTACTTC.